This TCR beta chain was identified during a study of blood T cells in healthy people across ages. Trimming took off 2 bases at V and 8 bases at J, with 4 bases between the two ends. Germline assignment: CDR1 SNHLY and CDR2 FYNNEI. This CDR3 region has 11 residues. For the second PCR, which ran for about 7 to 11 cycles, a sample-barcoded 5' primer and a J-beta primer mix were used. One entry per CDR3 protein results from TCRdb running MiXCR on the 5' RACE reads. Of about 970,000 distinct CDR3 sequences listed, roughly half are singletons. This sequence originates from a woman between 55 and 75 years old in good health. The material sequenced was blood. The chain couples TRBV2 to TRBJ2-1; D is undetermined. The CDR3 protein is CASSERYEQFF. CDR3 bases: TGTGCCAGCAGTGAACGATATGAGCAGTTCTTC.